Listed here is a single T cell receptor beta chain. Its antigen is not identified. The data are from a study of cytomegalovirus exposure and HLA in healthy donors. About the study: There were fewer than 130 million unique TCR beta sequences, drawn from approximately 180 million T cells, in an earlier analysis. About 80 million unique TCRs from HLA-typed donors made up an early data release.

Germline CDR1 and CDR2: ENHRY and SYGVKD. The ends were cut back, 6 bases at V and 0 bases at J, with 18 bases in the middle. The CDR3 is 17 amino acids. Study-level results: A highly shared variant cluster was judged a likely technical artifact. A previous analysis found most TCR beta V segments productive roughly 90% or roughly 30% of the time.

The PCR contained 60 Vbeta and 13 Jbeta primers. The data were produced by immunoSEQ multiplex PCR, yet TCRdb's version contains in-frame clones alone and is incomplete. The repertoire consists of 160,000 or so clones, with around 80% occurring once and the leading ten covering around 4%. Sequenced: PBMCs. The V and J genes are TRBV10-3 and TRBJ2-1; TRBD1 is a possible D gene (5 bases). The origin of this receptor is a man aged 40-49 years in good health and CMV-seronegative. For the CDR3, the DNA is TGTGCCATCAGCGCCCGGACCCAAGGGGCCTCCTACAATGAGCAGTTCTTC. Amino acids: CAISARTQGASYNEQFF.